The source of this TCR beta chain is a study of beta chain features in type 1 diabetes (dated by TCRdb to about 2018). In the study overall: No differences in mean age, gender distribution, total cell number or subset yield were found between patients and healthy donors. Across all samples, approximately 100 million sorted cells were examined, and cell number per subset correlated strongly with RNA yield. The study compared TCRB repertoires of sorted circulating CD4+ T cell subsets between recently diagnosed type 1 diabetes patients and matched healthy donors. Whereas all 30 or so donors provided naive and central memory subsets, regulatory and stem cell-like memory subsets were isolated from just 8 patients and about 8 healthy donors.

The entire amount of isolated RNA was reverse transcribed using the High Capacity cDNA Reverse Transcription Kit, so the sequenced TCRB transcripts were expressed ones. Deep immunoSEQ sequencing was applied to naive, central memory and regulatory T cell samples, giving an average of about 3.57 million total reads per sample. Sorted cells were lysed in RLT buffer and RNA was extracted with DNase-treated RNeasy Micro or Mini kits, depending on cell number. To prevent cross-contamination, every cell subset was processed on its own, while patient and healthy donor samples were processed together. Using the immunoSEQ multiplex PCR, TCRB sequences were amplified from cDNA into 87-bp fragments spanning the CDR3 region. Sequencing of the amplicons was performed on the Illumina HiSeq platform. Per the original workflow: Synthetic template baselines were used to correct PCR bias computationally, reads within Hamming distance 2 were collapsed, and singletons that could not be merged were discarded. Reads were aligned against IMGT to assign V, D and J genes, CDR3 length and insertions or deletions at six rearrangement sites. Within each subset, clonotype counts were normalized to sorted cell number, and only after that were true diversity and Gini coefficients computed with the tcR R package. The overlap coefficient, calculated on TCRB nucleotide sequences, was used to quantify repertoire sharing. Out-of-frame TCRB sequences from naive cells were analyzed as a proxy for the pre-selection repertoire. Drawn from immuneACCESS, this table holds only the in-frame rearrangements with V and J called that TCRdb kept. Clones are partly lost; checked studies trace under half to an unresolved V gene and leave the rest unexplained. V and J calls plus clone size are reproduced from that table; the DNA served to infer D and trimming. The sample data list about half a million clones, and 25% to 35% of these were observed just once. In total, the top ten clones hold almost 0.065% of the sample.

Each donor gave one peripheral blood draw, averaging roughly 100 mL, which was collected into heparinised tubes. Using a panel that included CD45RO, CCR7, CD25, CD127, CD95 and CD27, naive, central memory, regulatory and stem cell-like memory CD4+ T cells were sorted on a BD FACSAria II. All sorted populations exceeded 95% purity. PBMCs were isolated right away by Lymphoprep density gradient centrifugation and were stained directly, without culture. To minimize batch effects, samples were stained and sorted in pairs, one healthy donor with one patient per experiment. With regard to this clone: Its antigen is not yet known. No base quality values were provided; no much bigger clone lies one nucleotide off.

Taken from the germline V gene (reference sequence), the CDR1 and CDR2 loops are SEHNR and FQNEAQ. V is reduced by 1 base and J by 4 bases, leaving a spacing of 11 bases between them. Taken from cysteine to phenylalanine, the CDR3 has 14 residues. The DNA shown is the 42-base CDR3, in frame from base 1. What the work shows at the level of the full study, not this receptor alone: Because cDNA was sequenced instead of genomic DNA, highly expressing activated cells could be over-represented, though the groups showed no difference in activation or CD3 levels. A moderate but significant shortening of TCRB CDR3 length was observed in type 1 diabetes patients in all four CD4+ subsets. Patients with type 1 diabetes made fewer insertions and deleted more nucleotides at VDJ recombination sites, implying thymic rearrangement abnormalities. Only small numbers of individuals were included in the HLA sub-analyses, which left unresolved whether HLA type had any influence on TCRB rearrangement. The naive, central memory and regulatory TCRB repertoires appeared to resemble one another more closely among patients than among healthy donors. PCR might favor shorter templates, but patient and control samples were amplified and corrected together, so any skew would affect both groups equally.

The sequence links TRBV7-9 to TRBJ2-7; no D gene is confidently identified. The TCR was taken from a man aged 18 to 29 in good health. The sample was naive CD4+ T cells from blood. What the cell subset or site label conveys for this sample: true naive CD4+ T cells. The sequenced DNA is TGTGCCAGCAGCTTAGTAGGTACTTCATACGAGCAGTACTTC. Translated, this gives CASSLVGTSYEQYF. With the rest looked up from the reference TRBV7-9 and TRBJ2-7 genes rather than sequenced, the full variable domain is DTGVSQNPRHKITKRGQNVTFRCDPISEHNRLYWYRQTLGQGPEFLTYFQNEAQLEKSRLLSDRFSAERPKGSFSTLEIQRTEQGDSAMYLCASSLVGTSYEQYFGPGTRLTVT.